This T cell receptor beta chain was sequenced during a study of T cell responses to AZD1222 COVID-19 vaccine. Across the whole study: Samples with a second dose at about 4 or about 12 weeks were pooled together.

Assay: immunoSEQ multiplex PCR; the TCRdb copy retains only in-frame clones and omits some. The sample holds approximately 120,000 clones, about 90% seen once. CDR1 is SNHLY, CDR2 FYNNEI, per germline. Trimming cost V 11 bases and J 2 bases, with 13 bases left between them. The length of the CDR3 is 12 residues. This clone was seen once. This TCR was recovered from an adult in good health. The source was peripheral blood, collected on day 0 of AZD1222 vaccination. This chain joins TRBV2 and TRBJ2-7; D ambiguous. The CDR3 DNA sequence: TGTGCCGGAAGGACCCAAACCTACGAGCAGTACTTC. Encoded protein: CAGRTQTYEQYF.